The rows below give T cell receptor beta chains drawn from one sample of a study of CD8 T cells in Susac syndrome. TCRdb re-called the immunoSEQ multiplex PCR reads with MiXCR, one entry per CDR3 protein. The sample consists of some 260,000 distinct CDR3 sequences, approximately 81% of them appearing once. The sample taken for sequencing was CD8+ T cells from PBMCs. The receptor source for this set is a human donor with multiple sclerosis. The CDR3 runs from the conserved cysteine through the conserved F or W. Each record gives: D gene, J gene, V gene, clone size, CDR3 protein, CDR3 DNA. The D gene is left open where the match is weak. A row's size may be missing; if present it is once, few, many or a size class.

>-|TRBJ2-3|TRBV29-1|once
CSVASADTQYF
TGCAGCGTTGCTAGCGCAGATACGCAGTATTTT
>-|TRBJ2-3|TRBV10-3|-
CAISDGGYPGVDTQYF
TGTGCCATCAGTGACGGTGGATACCCAGGGGTGGATACGCAGTATTTT
>-|TRBJ2-7|TRBV3-1|few
CASSQDGGRGAYEQYF
TGTGCCAGCAGCCAAGATGGCGGGCGCGGTGCCTACGAGCAGTACTTC
>-|TRBJ2-3|TRBV7-9|-
CASSSGAGITDTQYF
TGTGCCAGCAGCTCAGGGGCGGGAATCACAGATACGCAGTATTTT
>TRBD2|TRBJ2-3|TRBV4-1|-
CASSLRTSGSSDTQYF
TGCGCCAGCAGCCTCCGGACTAGCGGGAGCTCAGATACGCAGTATTTT
>-|TRBJ2-3|TRBV4-1|-
CASSQERVSGTDTQYF
TGCGCCAGCAGCCAAGAGCGAGTGTCAGGCACAGATACGCAGTATTTT
>-|TRBJ2-7|TRBV12-3/TRBV12-4|-
CASSLPSEGVGYEQYF
TGTGCCAGCAGTTTACCTTCGGAGGGGGTAGGATACGAGCAGTACTTC
>-|TRBJ1-3|TRBV12-3/TRBV12-4|-
CASSFRAGNTIYF
TGTGCCAGCAGTTTCAGGGCTGGAAACACCATATATTTT
>-|TRBJ2-7|TRBV10-1|few
CASRSGDRSSYEQYF
TGCGCCAGCAGGAGCGGGGACAGGAGCTCCTACGAGCAGTACTTC
>-|TRBJ2-1|TRBV30|-
CAWSAGAPYNEQFF
TGTGCCTGGAGTGCCGGGGCACCATACAATGAGCAGTTCTTC
>TRBD1|TRBJ1-2|TRBV5-4|-
CASSLEDRAYGYTF
TGTGCCAGCAGCTTGGAGGACAGGGCCTATGGCTACACCTTC
>TRBD1|TRBJ2-4|TRBV15|-
CATSQTGTRIQYF
TGTGCCACCAGTCAGACAGGGACCCGAATTCAGTACTTC
>-|TRBJ1-5|TRBV6-2/TRBV6-3|-
CASRLLDGNQPQHF
TGTGCCAGCAGGCTCCTCGACGGGAATCAGCCCCAGCATTTT
>TRBD2|TRBJ2-7|TRBV27|-
CASSLLAGLSYEQYF
TGTGCCAGCAGTCTGCTAGCGGGCCTCTCCTACGAGCAGTACTTC
>-|TRBJ1-3|TRBV7-9|-
CASSSTGTASSGNTIYF
TGTGCCAGCAGCTCCACCGGGACCGCGAGCTCTGGAAACACCATATATTTT